This record looks at one T cell receptor beta chain sequence and its context. No antigen is known for it. This specimen belongs to a study of T cell repertoires in cytomegalovirus infection. Per the germline V gene, CDR1 is DFQATT and CDR2 is SNEGSKA (reference sequence). The CDR3 sequence is 13 residues long. Trimming took 3 bases from V and 7 from J; bases not matched to a gene: 7. TCRdb re-analysed the reads in MiXCR, keeping a single row per CDR3 protein. Of about 470,000 distinct CDR3 sequences listed, about two fifths were seen once; the top ten hold around 45%. The V call is TRBV20-1, the J call TRBJ1-2; 8 nucleotides align to TRBD1. This sample comprised cultured PBMCs, obtained from culture after CMV antigen stimulation. This sequence originates from a human donor in good health (CMV status not recorded). Some clones in this sample may be carry-over from other donors' samples. Written as DNA, the CDR3 is TGCAGTGCTAGTTCGGGCAGGGGGCTTGGCTACACCTTC. Translated, it gives CSASSGRGLGYTF.